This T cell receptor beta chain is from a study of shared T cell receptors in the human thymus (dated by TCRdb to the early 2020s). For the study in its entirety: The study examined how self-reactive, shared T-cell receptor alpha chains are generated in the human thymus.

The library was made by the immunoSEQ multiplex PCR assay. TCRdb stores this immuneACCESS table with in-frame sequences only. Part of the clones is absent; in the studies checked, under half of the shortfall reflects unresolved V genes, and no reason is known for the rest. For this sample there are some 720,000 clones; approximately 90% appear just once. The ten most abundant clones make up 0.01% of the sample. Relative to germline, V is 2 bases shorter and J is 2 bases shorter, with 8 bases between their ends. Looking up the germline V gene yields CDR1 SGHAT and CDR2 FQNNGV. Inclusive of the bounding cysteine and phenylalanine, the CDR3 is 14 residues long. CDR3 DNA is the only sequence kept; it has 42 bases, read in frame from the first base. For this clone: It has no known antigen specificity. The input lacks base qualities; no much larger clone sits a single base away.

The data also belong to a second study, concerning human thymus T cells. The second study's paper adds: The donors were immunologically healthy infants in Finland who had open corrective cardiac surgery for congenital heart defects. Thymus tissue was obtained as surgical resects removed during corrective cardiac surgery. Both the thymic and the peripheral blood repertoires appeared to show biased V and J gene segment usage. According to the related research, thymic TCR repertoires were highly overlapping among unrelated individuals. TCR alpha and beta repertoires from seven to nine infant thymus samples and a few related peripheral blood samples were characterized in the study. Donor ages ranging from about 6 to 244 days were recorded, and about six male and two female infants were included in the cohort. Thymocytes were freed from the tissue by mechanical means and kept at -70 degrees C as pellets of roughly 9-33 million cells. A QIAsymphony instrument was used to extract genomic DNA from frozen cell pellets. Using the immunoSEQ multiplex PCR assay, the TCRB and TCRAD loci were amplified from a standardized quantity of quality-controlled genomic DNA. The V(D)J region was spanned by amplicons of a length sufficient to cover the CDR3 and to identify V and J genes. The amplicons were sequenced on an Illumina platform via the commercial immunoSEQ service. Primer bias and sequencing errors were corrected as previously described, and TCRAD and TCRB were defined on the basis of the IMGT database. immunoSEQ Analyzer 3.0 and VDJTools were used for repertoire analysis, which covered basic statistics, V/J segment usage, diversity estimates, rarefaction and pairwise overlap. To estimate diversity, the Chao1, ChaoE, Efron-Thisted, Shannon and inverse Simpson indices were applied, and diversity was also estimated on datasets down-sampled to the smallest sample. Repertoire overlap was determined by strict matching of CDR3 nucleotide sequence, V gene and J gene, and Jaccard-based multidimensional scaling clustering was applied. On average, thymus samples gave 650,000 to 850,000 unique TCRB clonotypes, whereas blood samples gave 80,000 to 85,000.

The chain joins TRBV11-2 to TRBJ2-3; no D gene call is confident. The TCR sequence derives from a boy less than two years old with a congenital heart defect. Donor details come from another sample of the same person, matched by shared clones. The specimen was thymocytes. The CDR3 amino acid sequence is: CASSLFPLTDTQYF. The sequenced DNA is TGTGCCAGCAGCTTATTCCCTCTCACAGATACGCAGTATTTT.